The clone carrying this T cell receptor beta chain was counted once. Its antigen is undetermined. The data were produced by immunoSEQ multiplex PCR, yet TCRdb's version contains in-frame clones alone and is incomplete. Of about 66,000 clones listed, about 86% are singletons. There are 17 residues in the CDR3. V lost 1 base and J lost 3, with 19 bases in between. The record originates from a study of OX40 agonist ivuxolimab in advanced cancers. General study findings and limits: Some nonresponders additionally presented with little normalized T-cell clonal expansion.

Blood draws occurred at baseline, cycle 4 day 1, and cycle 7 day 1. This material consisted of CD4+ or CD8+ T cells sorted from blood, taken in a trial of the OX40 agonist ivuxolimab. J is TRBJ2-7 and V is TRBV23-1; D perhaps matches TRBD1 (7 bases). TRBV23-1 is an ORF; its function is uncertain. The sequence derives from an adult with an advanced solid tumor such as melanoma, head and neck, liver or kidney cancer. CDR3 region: CASSQFEQQGGIYEQYF. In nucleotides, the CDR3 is TGCGCCAGCAGTCAATTTGAGCAGCAGGGGGGTATCTACGAGCAGTACTTC.